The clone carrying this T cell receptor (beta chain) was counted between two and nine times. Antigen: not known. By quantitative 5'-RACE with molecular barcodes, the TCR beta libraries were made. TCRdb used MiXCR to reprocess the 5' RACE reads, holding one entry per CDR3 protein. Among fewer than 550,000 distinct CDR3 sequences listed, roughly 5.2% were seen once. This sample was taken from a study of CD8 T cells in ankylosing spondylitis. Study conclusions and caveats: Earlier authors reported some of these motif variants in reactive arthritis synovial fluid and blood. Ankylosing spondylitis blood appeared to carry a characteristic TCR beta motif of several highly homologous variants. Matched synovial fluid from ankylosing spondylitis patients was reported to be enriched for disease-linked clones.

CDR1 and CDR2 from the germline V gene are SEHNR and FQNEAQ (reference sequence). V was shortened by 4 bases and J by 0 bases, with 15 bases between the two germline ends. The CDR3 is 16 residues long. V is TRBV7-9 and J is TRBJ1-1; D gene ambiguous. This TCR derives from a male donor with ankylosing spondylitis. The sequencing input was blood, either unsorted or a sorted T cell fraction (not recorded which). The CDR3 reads CASSSRTQTMNTEAFF. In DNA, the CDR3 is TGTGCCAGCAGCTCCAGGACCCAGACCATGAACACTGAAGCTTTCTTT.